These 28 T cell receptor beta chains originate from one sample sequenced in a study of control samples from healthy donors and cancer patients (dated by TCRdb to about 2020). The protocol used for the library was the immunoSEQ multiplex PCR assay. TCRdb provides this immuneACCESS table in a form limited to in-frame rearrangements. Some clones are lacking; in checked studies, under half of them reflect an unresolved V gene, and why the rest are absent is not known. The sample contains over 100,000 clones, around 92% of them found a single time. Of the sample, about 2.2% falls within the top ten clones. Sequenced sample: blood. Receptors originate from a woman between 45 and 65 years old in good health.

This clone was observed a single time. The gene calls are TRBV2 and TRBJ1-5; TRBD1 aligns across 7 bases. Germline CDR1 reads SNHLY; CDR2 reads FYNNEI. The CDR3 has 16 amino acids. Trimming took 4 bases from V and 4 from J; bases not matched to a gene: 10. The chain's CDR3 is CASSALTGKGNQPQHF. CDR3 in DNA: TGTGCCAGCAGTGCCCTGACAGGGAAAGGGAATCAGCCCCAGCATTTT.

This chain links TRBV6-5 with TRBJ2-5; 7 nucleotides match TRBD2. V dropped 7 bases and J dropped 7; count of bases not matched to a gene: 12. The CDR3 is 14 residues long. Germline V lookup: CDR1 MNHEY, CDR2 SVGAGI. CDR3 in DNA: TGTGCCAGCACCGAGACCCGGACTAGGGGGACCCAGTACTTC. Translation: CASTETRTRGTQYF.

The rearrangement uses TRBV20-1 and TRBJ2-2; D ambiguous. Trimming took 3 bases from V and 4 from J, leaving 9 bases between them. Germline CDR1 reads DFQATT; CDR2 reads SNEGSKA (reference sequence). CDR3 length: 13 amino acids. In DNA form, the CDR3 reads TGCAGTGCTAGTGGCCCGCGCACCGGGGAGCTGTTTTTT. Amino acid sequence: CSASGPRTGELFF.

The chain links TRBV27 to TRBJ2-7; D not certain. V was trimmed by 8 bases and J by 4 bases, leaving 3 bases between them. The germline CDR1 and CDR2 sequences are MNHEY and SMNVEV (reference sequence). This CDR3 is 9 amino acids long. The CDR3 protein is CASGYEQYF. The CDR3, as DNA: TGTGCCAGCGGATACGAGCAGTACTTC.

The V gene is TRBV27, the J gene TRBJ2-1; D not resolved. Trimming took off 4 bases at V and 0 bases at J, with 13 bases between the two ends. CDR1 and CDR2 (germline): MNHEY, SMNVEV (reference sequence). This CDR3 region has 16 residues. CDR3 loop: CASSSLRPSSYNEQFF. The CDR3 DNA reads as TGTGCCAGCAGTTCTCTACGACCGAGCTCCTACAATGAGCAGTTCTTC.

The V gene is TRBV2, the J gene TRBJ1-2; no clear D. Germline V gene data show CDR1 as SNHLY and CDR2 as FYNNEI. Trimming left V 7 bases short and J 5 bases short, with 8 bases between. The CDR3 totals 11 residues. The chain's CDR3 is CASTLGYGYTF. The CDR3 nucleotides read TGTGCCAGCACCTTGGGGTATGGCTACACCTTC.

V and J are TRBV5-4 and TRBJ2-7, with 7 bases matching TRBD1. Germline assignment: CDR1 SGHNT and CDR2 YYREEE (reference sequence). V lost 0 bases to trimming and J lost 3 bases; unmatched junction nucleotides: 9. This CDR3 has 16 amino acids. Here the CDR3 reads CASSLAAPGQSYEQYF. In DNA, the CDR3 is TGTGCCAGCAGCTTGGCCGCGCCGGGACAGAGCTACGAGCAGTACTTC. Full variable domain (missing parts from reference TRBV5-4 and TRBJ2-7): ETGVTQSPTHLIKTRGQQVTLRCSSQSGHNTVSWYQQALGQGPQFIFQYYREEENGRGNFPPRFSGLQFPNYSSELNVNALELDDSALYLCASSLAAPGQSYEQYFGPGTRLTVT.

The CDR3 spells CASSSTRTSTDTQYF. The CDR3 DNA reads as TGTGCCAGCAGCTCCACTCGGACTAGCACAGATACGCAGTATTTT. The chain uses TRBV5-6 and TRBJ2-3; possible D gene TRBD2, 5 bases. Trimming removed 3 bases from V and 0 bases from J, with 11 bases in between. CDR1 SGHDT and CDR2 YYEEEE come from the germline V gene. The CDR3 is 15 amino acids.

The chain carries TRBV27 and TRBJ2-7; 9 bases map to TRBD2. Germline lookup yields CDR1 MNHEY and CDR2 SMNVEV (reference sequence). This CDR3 contains 14 residues. Germline trimming cut 5 bases from V and 6 bases from J; bases unmatched to any gene: 8. The CDR3 loop is CASSLIAGETEQYF. In DNA form, the CDR3 reads TGTGCCAGCAGTCTAATAGCGGGAGAGACCGAGCAGTACTTC.

The chain has TRBV27 and TRBJ2-4, with D unresolved. The CDR3 sequence is 13 residues long. V was pared by 0 bases and J by 6 bases, with 6 bases between. Germline-derived CDR1 and CDR2 are MNHEY and SMNVEV (reference sequence). CDR3 sequence reads: CASSLSQINIQYF. Written as DNA, the CDR3 is TGTGCCAGCAGTTTATCACAGATAAACATTCAGTACTTC.

This clone appeared once. CDR3 region: CASSRPSDSQLNTEAFF. The CDR3 DNA is TGCGCCAGCAGCCGACCATCGGACAGCCAGCTGAACACTGAAGCTTTCTTT. The chain joins TRBV5-1 to TRBJ1-1; D might be TRBD1 (6 bases). V was pared by 4 bases and J by 0 bases, with 19 bases between. This CDR3 comprises 17 residues. The V gene's germline CDR1 is SGHRS and CDR2 YFSETQ.

The chain links TRBV28 to TRBJ1-2; 11 positions agree with TRBD1. This CDR3 has 15 amino acids. V shed 5 bases and J 3 bases; nucleotides not matched to a gene: 5. Germline CDR1 is MDHEN and CDR2 is SYDVKM. The CDR3, as DNA: TGTGCCAGCAGTCCCGGGGACAGGGGGGACTATGGCTACACCTTC. Translated: CASSPGDRGDYGYTF.

The CDR3 region is CASSRASSRDEQYF. As DNA, the CDR3 is TGTGCCAGCAGTAGAGCGAGTAGCCGAGACGAGCAGTACTTC. The J gene is TRBJ2-7, the V gene TRBV6-5; D not certain. The CDR3 has 14 residues. V lost 5 bases and J lost 5, with 16 bases in between. Germline CDR1 MNHEY, CDR2 SVGAGI.

This clone showed up just once. The DNA of the CDR3 is TGTGCCAGCAGCCACTTTACTAGCGGGGGGCGCGATGAGCAGTTCTTC. It is translated as CASSHFTSGGRDEQFF. This chain connects TRBV3-1 (or the pseudogene TRBV3-2) to TRBJ2-1; 12 positions agree with TRBD2. J lost 8 bases, V lost 3 bases, and 8 bases had no gene match. Looked up from germline, CDR1 is LGHDT and CDR2 is YNNKEL (reference sequence). The CDR3 totals 16 residues.

This clone was seen only once. The genes are TRBV2 and TRBJ1-5; D is possibly TRBD1 (6 bases). In germline, CDR1 is SNHLY, CDR2 FYNNEI. The germline V and J ends were trimmed by 7 bases and 4 bases, with 14 bases remaining between them. This CDR3 comprises 14 residues. The CDR3 here is CASNDGQPNQPQHF. The CDR3 DNA reads as TGTGCCAGCAATGATGGACAGCCAAATCAGCCCCAGCATTTT. Full variable domain (rest looked up from reference TRBV2 and TRBJ1-5): EPEVTQTPSHQVTQMGQEVILRCVPISNHLYFYWYRQILGQKVEFLVSFYNNEISEKSEIFDDQFSVERPDGSNFTLKIRSTKLEDSAMYFCASNDGQPNQPQHFGDGTRLSIL.

In this sample, this clone turned up once. CDR3 coding DNA: TGTGCCACCAGTGATCCTGACAGGGGACTTGGGCATCGGTTCTTC. It translates to CATSDPDRGLGHRFF. J is TRBJ2-1 and V is TRBV24-1; 8 bases align to TRBD1. CDR3 size: 15 residues. V shed 3 bases, J shed 15 bases, and the junction held 15 bases outside the gene matches. The germline V gene encodes CDR1 KGHDR and CDR2 SFDVKD.

This clone was recorded a few times. The CDR3 sequence is CAIRDMSSYNEQFF. For the CDR3, the DNA is TGTGCCATCAGAGACATGAGCTCCTACAATGAGCAGTTCTTC. The chain combines TRBV10-3 with TRBJ2-1; D unclear. V lost 6 bases and J lost 0, with 9 bases in between. The CDR3 is 14 residues long. The germline CDR1 and CDR2 sequences are ENHRY and SYGVKD.

V gene TRBV10-3 combines with J gene TRBJ2-1; TRBD2 matches 14 bases. J lost 6 bases, V lost 9 bases, and 1 base had no gene match. The CDR3 runs 13 residues. Germline values: CDR1 ENHRY, CDR2 SYGVKD. The CDR3 reads CAIGTSGSNEQFF. CDR3 DNA: TGTGCCATAGGGACTAGCGGGAGCAATGAGCAGTTCTTC.

The chain links TRBV5-1 to TRBJ2-3; weak D call: TRBD2 (6 bases). This CDR3 is built from 15 residues. V gave up 2 bases and J gave up 0 bases, with 10 bases separating them. From germline, CDR1 is SGHRS and CDR2 YFSETQ. The DNA of the CDR3 is TGCGCCAGCAGCTTTGCGGGACTTAGCACAGATACGCAGTATTTT. Its translation is CASSFAGLSTDTQYF. The complete variable domain, with remaining parts taken from reference TRBV5-1 and TRBJ2-3, reads KAGVTQTPRYLIKTRGQQVTLSCSPISGHRSVSWYQQTPGQGLQFLFEYFSETQRNKGNFPGRFSGRQFSNSRSEMNVSTLELGDSALYLCASSFAGLSTDTQYFGPGTRLTVL.

The V call is TRBV12-3 or TRBV12-4, the J call TRBJ2-7; D unclear. With 8 bases removed from V and 1 base from J, the gap between germline ends came to 12 bases. This CDR3 has 13 amino acids. In DNA, the CDR3 is TGTGCCAGCGCCACTCGGCATTCCTACGAGCAGTACTTC. It translates to CASATRHSYEQYF.

This rearrangement joins TRBV13 to TRBJ2-5; a weak D match, TRBD2 (5 bases). Germline V CDR1 and CDR2: PRHDT, FYEKMQ (reference sequence). This CDR3 region has 16 residues. V was trimmed by 0 bases and J by 2 bases, leaving 13 bases between them. Written as DNA, the CDR3 is TGTGCCAGCAGCTTAGGGACGTCAGCGGAGCAAGAGACCCAGTACTTC. Translated, it gives CASSLGTSAEQETQYF.

This chain connects TRBV7-9 to TRBJ2-1; D possibly corresponds to TRBD2 (6 bases). V was shortened by 5 bases and J by 4 bases, with 9 bases between the two germline ends. CDR3 length: 13 amino acids. The germline V gene encodes CDR1 SEHNR and CDR2 FQNEAQ (reference sequence). The CDR3 loop is CASSPGTYNEQFF. CDR3 bases: TGTGCCAGCAGCCCCGGGACTTACAATGAGCAGTTCTTC.

This clone was recorded once. This rearrangement joins TRBV5-1 to TRBJ2-4, with a possible D match to TRBD1 (7 bases). Trimming took 4 bases from V and 1 from J, leaving 15 bases between them. Germline lookup yields CDR1 SGHRS and CDR2 YFSETQ. The CDR3 sequence is 16 residues long. The CDR3 loop reads CASSRKEGAAKNIQYF. DNA of the CDR3: TGCGCCAGCAGCAGAAAGGAGGGGGCGGCCAAAAACATTCAGTACTTC. Drawing the rest from reference TRBV5-1 and TRBJ2-4, the complete variable domain is KAGVTQTPRYLIKTRGQQVTLSCSPISGHRSVSWYQQTPGQGLQFLFEYFSETQRNKGNFPGRFSGRQFSNSRSEMNVSTLELGDSALYLCASSRKEGAAKNIQYFGAGTRLSVL.

The V gene is TRBV3-1 (or the pseudogene TRBV3-2), the J gene TRBJ1-2; no firm D call. Between the trimmed V and J ends, which lost 7 bases and 4 bases, there was a span of 13 bases. This CDR3 spans 13 amino acids. The V gene's germline CDR1 is LGHDT and CDR2 YNNKEL (reference sequence). For the CDR3, the DNA is TGTGCCAGCAAAGAGGCTGGCGCCTATGGCTACACCTTC. This sequence encodes CASKEAGAYGYTF.

The rearrangement joins TRBV2 to TRBJ1-2; a possible D gene is TRBD1 (6 bases). From germline, CDR1 is SNHLY and CDR2 FYNNEI. CDR3 length equals 14 residues. V gave up 1 base and J gave up 4 bases, with 10 bases separating them. The CDR3 sequence is CASSEGGGGYGYTF. CDR3 sequence (DNA): TGTGCCAGCAGTGAAGGAGGGGGGGGCTATGGCTACACCTTC.

The gene calls are TRBV7-9 and TRBJ1-6; TRBD1 aligns across 9 bases. CDR3 size: 16 residues. CDR1 and CDR2 (germline): SEHNR, FQNEAQ (reference sequence). Trimming cost V 0 bases and J 10 bases; bases outside gene matches: 7. CDR3 protein: CASSLASGQGGSPLHF. The DNA for the CDR3 is TGTGCCAGCAGCTTAGCCTCGGGACAGGGAGGATCACCCCTCCACTTT.

This chain connects TRBV12-3 or TRBV12-4 to TRBJ2-5; D is undetermined. With 3 bases removed from V and 3 bases from J, the gap between germline ends came to 5 bases. This CDR3 is built from 12 residues. CDR3 loop: CASSLVEETQYF. The CDR3 DNA follows: TGTGCCAGCAGTTTGGTCGAAGAGACCCAGTACTTC.

The chain has TRBV24-1 and TRBJ1-5; D is unresolved. Trimming took off 6 bases at V and 6 bases at J, with 14 bases between the two ends. Germline CDR1 reads KGHDR; CDR2 reads SFDVKD. CDR3 size: 14 residues. CDR3 DNA: TGTGCCACCAGTCCGGGCGGGGATCGTCAGCCCCAGCATTTT. This sequence encodes CATSPGGDRQPQHF.